Listed below are T cell receptor beta chains from one sample, sequenced in a study of PD-L1 blockade in urothelial cancer. TCRdb keeps only in-frame clones here, not all; method: immunoSEQ multiplex PCR. The data contain about 48,000 clones, more than 80% of them singletons. The sample consisted of PBMCs, taken around atezolizumab (anti-PD-L1) treatment. Receptor source: an older man with urothelial cancer. CDR3s include the opening cysteine and the closing phenylalanine or tryptophan. The order of the fields is J gene, D gene, V gene, clone size, CDR3 protein, CDR3 DNA. The D gene is left open where the match is weak. The size of a clone is reported for some rows only, either as once, few or many, or as a class for expanded clones.

j_gene: TRBJ2-3; d_gene: TRBD2; v_gene: TRBV2; abundance: NA; CDR3aa: CASSRSGGYTDTQYF; CDR3nt: TGTGCCAGCAGTCGCAGCGGGGGGTACACAGATACGCAGTATTTT
j_gene: TRBJ1-2; d_gene: TRBD1; v_gene: TRBV7-9; abundance: NA; CDR3aa: CASSLEGAGQGYTF; CDR3nt: TGTGCCAGCAGCTTAGAGGGGGCAGGGCAAGGCTACACCTTC
j_gene: TRBJ1-5; d_gene: NA; v_gene: TRBV10-1; abundance: NA; CDR3aa: CASSKYAQGANNQPQHF; CDR3nt: TGCGCCAGCAGTAAGTATGCACAGGGAGCTAACAATCAGCCCCAGCATTTT
j_gene: TRBJ2-7; d_gene: NA; v_gene: TRBV28; abundance: NA; CDR3aa: CASSSPGSNFYEQYF; CDR3nt: TGTGCCAGCAGTTCCCCGGGTTCTAACTTCTACGAGCAGTACTTC
j_gene: TRBJ2-3; d_gene: TRBD2; v_gene: TRBV11-3; abundance: once; CDR3aa: CASSLRVSGITDTQYF; CDR3nt: TGTGCCAGCAGCTTACGTGTTAGCGGGATTACAGATACGCAGTATTTT
j_gene: TRBJ1-4; d_gene: NA; v_gene: TRBV30; abundance: NA; CDR3aa: CAWSGDIGEKLFF; CDR3nt: TGTGCCTGGAGTGGCGACATAGGTGAAAAACTGTTTTTT
j_gene: TRBJ2-5; d_gene: TRBD2; v_gene: TRBV19; abundance: NA; CDR3aa: CASTDKASGSRETQYF; CDR3nt: TGTGCCAGTACCGACAAGGCTAGCGGGAGTCGGGAGACCCAGTACTTC
j_gene: TRBJ2-7; d_gene: TRBD1; v_gene: TRBV7-9; abundance: NA; CDR3aa: CASSAGTGVYEQYF; CDR3nt: TGTGCCAGCAGCGCCGGGACAGGAGTCTACGAGCAGTACTTC
j_gene: TRBJ1-1; d_gene: NA; v_gene: TRBV2; abundance: NA; CDR3aa: CASRQDRNEAFF; CDR3nt: TGTGCCAGCAGGCAAGACAGAAACGAAGCTTTCTTT
j_gene: TRBJ2-2; d_gene: NA; v_gene: TRBV5-4; abundance: once; CDR3aa: CASSLGVASNTGELFF; CDR3nt: TGTGCCAGCAGCTTGGGGGTAGCGTCGAACACCGGGGAGCTGTTTTTT
j_gene: TRBJ2-3; d_gene: TRBD2; v_gene: TRBV4-2; abundance: few; CDR3aa: CASSQDVLAGGRNTQYF; CDR3nt: TGTGCCAGCAGCCAAGACGTCCTAGCGGGAGGGAGAAATACGCAGTATTTT
j_gene: TRBJ1-2; d_gene: TRBD1; v_gene: TRBV11-2; abundance: NA; CDR3aa: CASSLDREVYGYTF; CDR3nt: TGTGCCAGCAGCTTGGACAGGGAGGTTTATGGCTACACCTTC
j_gene: TRBJ2-5; d_gene: TRBD2; v_gene: TRBV5-4; abundance: NA; CDR3aa: CASSLTTSGGETQYF; CDR3nt: TGTGCCAGCAGCCTGACGACTAGCGGGGGAGAGACCCAGTACTTC
j_gene: TRBJ1-1; d_gene: NA; v_gene: TRBV6-1; abundance: few; CDR3aa: CASSEGWQNTEAFF; CDR3nt: TGTGCCAGCAGTGAAGGGTGGCAGAACACTGAAGCTTTCTTT
j_gene: TRBJ2-7; d_gene: NA; v_gene: TRBV2; abundance: once; CDR3aa: CASSEDSYYEQYF; CDR3nt: TGTGCCAGCAGTGAGGACAGTTACTACGAGCAGTACTTC
j_gene: TRBJ2-2; d_gene: TRBD2; v_gene: TRBV5-1; abundance: NA; CDR3aa: CASSGGAGGPEGGELFF; CDR3nt: TGCGCCAGCAGCGGGGGAGCGGGAGGCCCTGAAGGCGGGGAGCTGTTTTTT
j_gene: TRBJ1-2; d_gene: TRBD1; v_gene: TRBV7-8; abundance: NA; CDR3aa: CASSPVRTGGLGYTF; CDR3nt: TGTGCCAGCAGCCCGGTCCGGACAGGGGGCCTAGGCTACACCTTC
j_gene: TRBJ1-1; d_gene: NA; v_gene: TRBV19; abundance: NA; CDR3aa: CASSMRGEMNTEAFF; CDR3nt: TGTGCCAGTAGTATGAGAGGTGAAATGAACACTGAAGCTTTCTTT
j_gene: TRBJ2-7; d_gene: TRBD1; v_gene: TRBV23-1; abundance: NA; CDR3aa: CASSRDRGAAYEQYF; CDR3nt: TGCGCCAGCAGTCGAGACAGGGGGGCCGCCTACGAGCAGTACTTC
j_gene: TRBJ1-2; d_gene: TRBD1; v_gene: TRBV6-5; abundance: NA; CDR3aa: CASLAGGTNYGYTF; CDR3nt: TGTGCCAGCCTAGCAGGGGGCACTAACTATGGCTACACCTTC
j_gene: TRBJ2-1; d_gene: TRBD2; v_gene: TRBV4-1; abundance: NA; CDR3aa: CASSSRILAGVHNEQFF; CDR3nt: TGCGCCAGCAGCTCAAGAATACTAGCGGGAGTTCACAATGAGCAGTTCTTC
j_gene: TRBJ2-2; d_gene: NA; v_gene: TRBV28; abundance: few; CDR3aa: CATPDIANTGELFF; CDR3nt: TGTGCCACCCCAGACATAGCGAACACCGGGGAGCTGTTTTTT
j_gene: TRBJ1-2; d_gene: NA; v_gene: TRBV20-1; abundance: NA; CDR3aa: CSARKPGGYTF; CDR3nt: TGCAGTGCTAGGAAACCGGGAGGCTACACCTTC
j_gene: TRBJ2-7; d_gene: TRBD1; v_gene: TRBV7-7; abundance: NA; CDR3aa: CASSRGQGPLSEQYF; CDR3nt: TGTGCTAGCAGCCGGGGACAGGGACCCCTCTCCGAGCAGTACTTC
j_gene: TRBJ2-3; d_gene: NA; v_gene: TRBV6-6; abundance: NA; CDR3aa: CASSHTGEVWTDTQYF; CDR3nt: TGTGCCAGCAGCCACACAGGGGAGGTGTGGACAGATACGCAGTATTTT
j_gene: TRBJ1-1; d_gene: TRBD1; v_gene: TRBV30; abundance: NA; CDR3aa: CAWSSAGGSTEAFF; CDR3nt: TGTGCCTGGAGTAGCGCAGGGGGCTCCACTGAAGCTTTCTTT
j_gene: TRBJ1-5; d_gene: NA; v_gene: TRBV2; abundance: NA; CDR3aa: CASSADRTRPQHF; CDR3nt: TGTGCCAGCAGTGCGGACAGAACGCGGCCCCAGCATTTT
j_gene: TRBJ2-7; d_gene: TRBD1; v_gene: TRBV6-5; abundance: NA; CDR3aa: CASTPGQGRNEQYF; CDR3nt: TGTGCCAGCACCCCGGGACAGGGGAGGAACGAGCAGTACTTC
j_gene: TRBJ1-5; d_gene: TRBD1; v_gene: TRBV28; abundance: NA; CDR3aa: CASSGQAGNQPQHF; CDR3nt: TGTGCCAGCAGCGGACAGGCGGGCAATCAGCCCCAGCATTTT
j_gene: TRBJ2-1; d_gene: NA; v_gene: TRBV5-1; abundance: NA; CDR3aa: CASSFTSEQFF; CDR3nt: TGCGCCAGCAGCTTTACTAGTGAGCAGTTCTTC
j_gene: TRBJ2-1; d_gene: NA; v_gene: TRBV21-1; abundance: NA; CDR3aa: CASSAPGLAGYNEQFF; CDR3nt: TGTGCCAGCAGCGCACCGGGACTAGCGGGATACAATGAGCAGTTCTTC
j_gene: TRBJ1-2; d_gene: TRBD1; v_gene: TRBV2; abundance: medium-sized; CDR3aa: CATGQGRGYTF; CDR3nt: TGTGCCACCGGACAGGGACGGGGCTACACCTTC
j_gene: TRBJ2-1; d_gene: TRBD2; v_gene: TRBV6-5; abundance: NA; CDR3aa: CASRRAGGPNEQFF; CDR3nt: TGTGCCAGCCGGCGAGCGGGAGGGCCAAATGAGCAGTTCTTC
j_gene: TRBJ1-2; d_gene: TRBD1; v_gene: TRBV5-1; abundance: NA; CDR3aa: CASSNTGGDYGYTF; CDR3nt: TGCGCCAGCAGCAATACAGGGGGCGATTATGGCTACACCTTC
j_gene: TRBJ2-5; d_gene: TRBD1; v_gene: TRBV11-2; abundance: NA; CDR3aa: CASSDWDGTVETQYF; CDR3nt: TGTGCCAGCAGCGACTGGGACGGGACAGTCGAGACCCAGTACTTC
j_gene: TRBJ2-7; d_gene: NA; v_gene: TRBV18; abundance: NA; CDR3aa: CASSREAANYEQYF; CDR3nt: TGTGCCAGCTCCCGAGAAGCCGCAAACTACGAGCAGTACTTC
j_gene: TRBJ2-5; d_gene: NA; v_gene: TRBV11-2; abundance: NA; CDR3aa: CASSRIQGSGETQYF; CDR3nt: TGTGCCAGCAGCCGCATTCAGGGTTCCGGAGAGACCCAGTACTTC
j_gene: TRBJ2-1; d_gene: TRBD2; v_gene: TRBV4-1; abundance: NA; CDR3aa: CASSQEGGRAFSEQFF; CDR3nt: TGCGCCAGCAGCCAAGAAGGTGGGAGGGCCTTCAGTGAGCAGTTCTTC
j_gene: TRBJ1-1; d_gene: NA; v_gene: TRBV18; abundance: NA; CDR3aa: CASSWAGRENTEAFF; CDR3nt: TGTGCCAGCTCATGGGCCGGACGGGAGAACACTGAAGCTTTCTTT
j_gene: TRBJ2-7; d_gene: NA; v_gene: TRBV6-5; abundance: few; CDR3aa: CASSVGGAGLYEQYF; CDR3nt: TGTGCCAGCAGTGTGGGCGGGGCGGGTCTCTACGAGCAGTACTTC
j_gene: TRBJ1-1; d_gene: NA; v_gene: TRBV10-1; abundance: NA; CDR3aa: CASSEGAWNTEAFF; CDR3nt: TGCGCCAGCAGTGAGGGGGCCTGGAACACTGAAGCTTTCTTT
j_gene: TRBJ2-3; d_gene: TRBD2; v_gene: TRBV10-3; abundance: NA; CDR3aa: CAIKRDRTDTQYF; CDR3nt: TGTGCCATCAAGCGGGACCGCACAGATACGCAGTATTTT
j_gene: TRBJ2-7; d_gene: TRBD1; v_gene: TRBV19; abundance: NA; CDR3aa: CASKGQEGGEQYF; CDR3nt: TGTGCCAGTAAGGGACAGGAAGGTGGCGAGCAGTACTTC
j_gene: TRBJ2-5; d_gene: TRBD2; v_gene: TRBV4-1; abundance: NA; CDR3aa: CASSHASGNLETQYF; CDR3nt: TGCGCCAGCAGCCACGCTAGCGGGAACTTAGAGACCCAGTACTTC
j_gene: TRBJ2-7; d_gene: TRBD1; v_gene: TRBV10-3; abundance: NA; CDR3aa: CAISGGPGQGDHEQYF; CDR3nt: TGTGCCATCAGCGGGGGCCCGGGACAGGGCGACCACGAGCAGTACTTC
j_gene: TRBJ1-5; d_gene: TRBD1; v_gene: TRBV2; abundance: NA; CDR3aa: CASSEAPGTGSNQPQHF; CDR3nt: TGTGCCAGCAGTGAAGCGCCCGGGACAGGTAGCAATCAGCCCCAGCATTTT
j_gene: TRBJ2-1; d_gene: NA; v_gene: TRBV5-1; abundance: NA; CDR3aa: CASSLGDGGKWKFF; CDR3nt: TGCGCCAGCAGCTTGGGGGATGGCGGGAAGTGGAAATTCTTC
j_gene: TRBJ1-4; d_gene: NA; v_gene: TRBV5-4; abundance: NA; CDR3aa: CASSLVPGSTLFF; CDR3nt: TGTGCCAGCAGCTTGGTACCCGGGTCTACACTGTTTTTT
j_gene: TRBJ1-1; d_gene: NA; v_gene: TRBV9; abundance: NA; CDR3aa: CASSVRSGQNTEAFF; CDR3nt: TGTGCCAGCAGCGTCCGTTCGGGACAGAACACTGAAGCTTTCTTT
j_gene: TRBJ2-2; d_gene: TRBD1; v_gene: TRBV5-4; abundance: NA; CDR3aa: CASSLQGAAGELFF; CDR3nt: TGTGCCAGCAGTCTACAGGGGGCAGCCGGGGAGCTGTTTTTT
j_gene: TRBJ2-7; d_gene: TRBD1; v_gene: TRBV5-4; abundance: NA; CDR3aa: CASSSRDSSYEQYF; CDR3nt: TGTGCCAGCAGCTCCCGGGACAGCTCCTACGAGCAGTACTTC
j_gene: TRBJ2-2; d_gene: TRBD1; v_gene: TRBV5-6; abundance: NA; CDR3aa: CASSLMGQGSTGELFF; CDR3nt: TGTGCCAGCAGCTTGATGGGACAGGGGAGCACCGGGGAGCTGTTTTTT
j_gene: TRBJ1-5; d_gene: TRBD1; v_gene: TRBV4-1; abundance: NA; CDR3aa: CASSQGWTGGSQPQHF; CDR3nt: TGCGCCAGCAGCCAAGGCTGGACAGGGGGCAGTCAGCCCCAGCATTTT
j_gene: TRBJ2-1; d_gene: TRBD2; v_gene: TRBV9; abundance: NA; CDR3aa: CASSVTSVDNEQFF; CDR3nt: TGTGCCAGCAGCGTAACTAGCGTGGACAATGAGCAGTTCTTC
j_gene: TRBJ2-5; d_gene: TRBD1; v_gene: TRBV7-9; abundance: NA; CDR3aa: CASSRDSIRETQYF; CDR3nt: TGTGCCAGCAGCAGGGACAGCATCCGAGAGACCCAGTACTTC
j_gene: TRBJ2-1; d_gene: NA; v_gene: TRBV30; abundance: NA; CDR3aa: CAMENYNNEQFF; CDR3nt: TGTGCCATGGAGAATTATAACAATGAGCAGTTCTTC
j_gene: TRBJ1-5; d_gene: TRBD1; v_gene: TRBV28; abundance: few; CDR3aa: CASSPLDRAGQPQHF; CDR3nt: TGTGCCAGCAGTCCCTTAGACAGGGCGGGCCAGCCCCAGCATTTT